This T cell receptor beta chain stems from a study of blood T cell repertoires in COVID-19. Everyone who took part was roughly 18 to 89 years old, and they came from some 23 US areas. The table came from immunoSEQ multiplex PCR; TCRdb's copy has only in-frame clones and leaves some out. This table has about 250,000 clones, roughly 85% appearing once. CDR1 and CDR2 (germline): SGHTA, FQGTGA. The V and J ends lost 2 bases and 0 bases respectively, with 5 bases between them. This CDR3 comprises 15 residues. V is TRBV7-3 and J is TRBJ1-6, with D hard to call. The sequencing input was PBMCs or T cells enriched from blood (not recorded which). The sequence came from a woman aged 45-59 years with acute COVID-19. The CDR3 DNA sequence: TGTGCCAGCAGCTTAGGGAGCTCCTATAATTCACCCCTCCACTTT. It encodes CASSLGSSYNSPLHF.